The 10 T cell receptor beta chains below all came from one sample that was sequenced in a study of T-cell reconstitution after alpha-beta-depleted transplantation in children. Unique molecular identifiers were incorporated into the prepared TCRbeta library. TCRdb re-called the PCR reads through MiXCR, storing one row per CDR3 protein. The sample includes some 76,000 distinct CDR3 sequences, approximately 11% seen only once; the top ten take roughly 13%. Sequencing was performed on PBMCs, taken before TCRalphabeta/CD19-depleted stem cell transplant. The receptors derive from a boy aged 5-17 years with acute myeloid leukemia, due to receive a stem cell transplant.

In this sample, this clonotype turned up many times. The chain combines TRBV15 with TRBJ2-3; maybe TRBD1 (5 bases). The V end lost 0 bases, the J end lost 4 bases, and 11 bases lay between the germline ends. Germline CDR1 is LNHNV and CDR2 is YYDKDF (reference sequence). There are 15 residues in the CDR3. The CDR3 sequence is CATSRDLRDADTQYF. CDR3 sequence (DNA): TGTGCCACCAGCAGAGATCTCAGGGATGCAGATACGCAGTATTTT.

This clonotype has at least ten counts. The J gene is TRBJ2-1, the V gene TRBV20-1; D may be TRBD2 (5 bases). Germline assignment: CDR1 DFQATT and CDR2 SNEGSKA (reference sequence). V lost 0 bases and J 2 bases, leaving 17 bases between the germline ends. The CDR3 is made up of 17 amino acids. The CDR3 DNA reads TGCAGTGCTAGAGATGTTGCGGGCCGACCGACCTACAATGAGCAGTTCTTC. Its protein is CSARDVAGRPTYNEQFF.

This clonotype was seen ten or more times. The chain has TRBV19 and TRBJ2-1; 8 bases line up with TRBD2. Germline values: CDR1 LNHDA, CDR2 SQIVND (reference sequence). CDR3 length equals 15 residues. V lost 7 bases, J lost 0 bases, and 5 bases stayed unmatched. The CDR3 protein is CASTFSGVSYNEQFF. CDR3 DNA sequence: TGTGCCAGTACCTTTAGCGGGGTCTCCTACAATGAGCAGTTCTTC.

J is TRBJ2-3 and V is TRBV5-6, with TRBD2 identical over 8 bases. The V gene end was trimmed by 4 bases and the J gene end by 1 base; junction bases not matched to a gene: 5. The CDR3 spans 15 residues. Germline V gene data show CDR1 as SGHDT and CDR2 as YYEEEE. CDR3 region: CASSHPRGGTDTQYF. The CDR3 nucleotides read TGTGCCAGCAGCCACCCGCGGGGGGGCACAGATACGCAGTATTTT.

This clonotype was observed at least ten times. This chain joins TRBV12-3 or TRBV12-4 and TRBJ2-5; a weak D match, TRBD1 (5 bases). The CDR3 length is 13 residues. The ends were cut back, 5 bases at V and 5 bases at J, with 12 bases in the middle. In nucleotides, the CDR3 is TGTGCCAGCAGTCGCAGGGTATCGGAGACCCAGTACTTC. Encoded protein: CASSRRVSETQYF.

This clonotype was detected many times. V is TRBV12-3 or TRBV12-4 and J is TRBJ2-3; the D gene is possibly TRBD2 (6 bases). The CDR3 length is 15 residues. Trimming shortened V by 1 base and J by 2 bases, and 10 bases separated the two germline ends. CDR3 DNA: TGTGCCAGCAGTTTAGACACGGGAGCCACAGATACGCAGTATTTT. Translated, it gives CASSLDTGATDTQYF.

The table lists this clonotype with many counts. The chain uses TRBV9 and TRBJ1-6; D remains unclear. This CDR3 is 12 amino acids long. Germline V lookup: CDR1 SGDLS, CDR2 YYNGEE. Deletions cut 3 bases from V and 9 bases from J, with 7 bases between. CDR3 nucleotide sequence: TGTGCCAGCAGCGCAATGGGTTCACCCCTCCACTTT. Its protein product is CASSAMGSPLHF. The full variable domain, in which reference TRBV9 and TRBJ1-6 provide the parts outside the CDR3, is DSGVTQTPKHLITATGQRVTLRCSPRSGDLSVYWYQQSLDQGLQFLIQYYNGEERAKGNILERFSAQQFPDLHSELNLSSLELGDSALYFCASSAMGSPLHFGNGTRLTVT.

This clonotype was observed many times. The gene calls are TRBV4-2 and TRBJ1-3; a possible D gene is TRBD1 (6 bases). Germline values: CDR1 LGHNA, CDR2 YNFKEQ. Trimming removed 0 bases at V and 4 bases at J, with 13 bases between. The CDR3 extends over 16 amino acids. The CDR3 reads CASSQDPTGTGNTIYF. The DNA for the CDR3 is TGTGCCAGCAGCCAAGATCCAACAGGGACCGGAAACACCATATATTTT.

V and J are TRBV7-1 and TRBJ2-5, with a tentative D call TRBD1 (7 bases). TRBV7-1 is an open reading frame whose function is uncertain. The CDR3 covers 16 residues. The V end was cut by 9 bases, the J end by 5 bases, with 25 bases between. CDR3 region: CARRSGGMGLWETQYF. The CDR3 bases are TGTGCCAGGCGCTCAGGGGGAATGGGACTCTGGGAGACCCAGTACTTC.

This clonotype was seen ten or more times. The chain recombines TRBV28 with TRBJ2-2; 10 nucleotides align to TRBD1. Germline V gene data show CDR1 as MDHEN and CDR2 as SYDVKM. CDR3 size: 18 residues. Germline trimming cut 6 bases from V and 4 bases from J; bases unmatched to any gene: 14. CDR3 protein: CASRQPGQGNLVTGELFF. The CDR3 nucleotides are TGTGCCAGCAGGCAGCCGGGACAGGGGAATTTGGTCACCGGGGAGCTGTTTTTT.